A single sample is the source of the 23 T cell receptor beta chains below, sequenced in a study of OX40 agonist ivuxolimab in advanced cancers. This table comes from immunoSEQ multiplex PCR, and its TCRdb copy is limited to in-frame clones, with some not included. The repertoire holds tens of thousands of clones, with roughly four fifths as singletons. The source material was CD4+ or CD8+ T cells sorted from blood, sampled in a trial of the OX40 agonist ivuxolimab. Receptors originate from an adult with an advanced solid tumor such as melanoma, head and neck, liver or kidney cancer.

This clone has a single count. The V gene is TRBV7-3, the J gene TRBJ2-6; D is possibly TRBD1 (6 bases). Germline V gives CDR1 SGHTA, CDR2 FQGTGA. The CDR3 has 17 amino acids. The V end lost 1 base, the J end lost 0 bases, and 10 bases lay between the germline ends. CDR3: CASSLNRAFSGANVLTF. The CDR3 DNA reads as TGTGCCAGCAGCTTAAACAGGGCATTCTCTGGGGCCAACGTCCTGACTTTC.

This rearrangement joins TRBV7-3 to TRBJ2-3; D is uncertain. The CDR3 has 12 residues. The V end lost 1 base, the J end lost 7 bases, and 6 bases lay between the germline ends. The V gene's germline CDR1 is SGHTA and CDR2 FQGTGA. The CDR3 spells CASSLNGNTQYF. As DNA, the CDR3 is TGTGCCAGCAGCTTAAATGGGAATACGCAGTATTTT.

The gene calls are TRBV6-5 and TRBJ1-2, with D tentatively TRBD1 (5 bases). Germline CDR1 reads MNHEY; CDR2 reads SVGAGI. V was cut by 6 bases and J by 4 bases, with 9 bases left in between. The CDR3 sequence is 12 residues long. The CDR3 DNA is TGTGCCAGCAGCCCGGACATCTATGGCTACACCTTC. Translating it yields CASSPDIYGYTF.

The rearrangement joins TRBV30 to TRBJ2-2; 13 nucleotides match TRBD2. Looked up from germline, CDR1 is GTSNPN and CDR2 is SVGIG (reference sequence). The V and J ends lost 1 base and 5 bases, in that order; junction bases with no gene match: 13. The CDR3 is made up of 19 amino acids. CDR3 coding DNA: TGTGCCTGGAGTGCCTATCCGGGACTAGCGGGATGGCGGACCGGGGAGCTGTTTTTT. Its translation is CAWSAYPGLAGWRTGELFF.

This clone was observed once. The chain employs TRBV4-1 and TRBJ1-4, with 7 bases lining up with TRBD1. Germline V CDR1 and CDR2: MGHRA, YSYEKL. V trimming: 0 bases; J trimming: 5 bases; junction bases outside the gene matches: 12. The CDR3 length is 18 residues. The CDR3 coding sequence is TGCGCCAGCAGCCAAGATCCACCAGGGGGGGCGGTGAATGAAAAACTGTTTTTT. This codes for CASSQDPPGGAVNEKLFF.

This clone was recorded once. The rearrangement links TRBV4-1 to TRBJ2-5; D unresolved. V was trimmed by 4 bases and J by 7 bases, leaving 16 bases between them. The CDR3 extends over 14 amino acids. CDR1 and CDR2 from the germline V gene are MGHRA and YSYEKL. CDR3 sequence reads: CASSPLGRVVTQYF. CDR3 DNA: TGCGCCAGCAGCCCATTGGGAAGGGTAGTGACCCAGTACTTC.

CDR3 sequence reads: CASSLGWQTNYEQYF. The CDR3 region has the DNA TGTGCCAGCAGCTTAGGATGGCAGACTAACTACGAGCAGTACTTC. This rearrangement joins TRBV7-2 to TRBJ2-7; a possible D gene is TRBD2 (5 bases). Deletions cut 1 base from V and 3 bases from J, with 13 bases between. This CDR3 is 15 amino acids long. The germline gives CDR1 SGHTA, CDR2 FQGNSA.

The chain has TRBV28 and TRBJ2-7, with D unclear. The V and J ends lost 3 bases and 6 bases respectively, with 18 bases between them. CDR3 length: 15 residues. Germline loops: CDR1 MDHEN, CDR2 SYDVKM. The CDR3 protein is CASSLGSAPPREQYF. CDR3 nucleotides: TGTGCCAGCAGTTTGGGATCCGCCCCGCCGCGCGAGCAGTACTTC.

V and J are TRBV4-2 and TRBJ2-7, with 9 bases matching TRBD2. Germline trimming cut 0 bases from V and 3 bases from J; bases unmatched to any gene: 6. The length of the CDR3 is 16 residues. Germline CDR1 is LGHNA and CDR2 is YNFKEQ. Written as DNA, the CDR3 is TGTGCCAGCAGCCAAGATGGAACTAGCGGGTTCTACGAGCAGTACTTC. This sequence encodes CASSQDGTSGFYEQYF.

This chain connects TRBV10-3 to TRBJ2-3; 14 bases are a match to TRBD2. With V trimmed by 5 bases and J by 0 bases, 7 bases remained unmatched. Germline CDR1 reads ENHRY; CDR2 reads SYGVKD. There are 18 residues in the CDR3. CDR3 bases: TGTGCCATCAGTACGACTAGCGGGAGGGATTATAGCACAGATACGCAGTATTTT. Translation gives CAISTTSGRDYSTDTQYF.

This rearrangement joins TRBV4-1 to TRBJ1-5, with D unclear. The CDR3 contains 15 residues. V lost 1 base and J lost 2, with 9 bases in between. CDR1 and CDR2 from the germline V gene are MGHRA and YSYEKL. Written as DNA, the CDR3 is TGCGCCAGCAGCCAAGTTTTAGCTGGCAATCAGCCCCAGCATTTT. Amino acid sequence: CASSQVLAGNQPQHF.

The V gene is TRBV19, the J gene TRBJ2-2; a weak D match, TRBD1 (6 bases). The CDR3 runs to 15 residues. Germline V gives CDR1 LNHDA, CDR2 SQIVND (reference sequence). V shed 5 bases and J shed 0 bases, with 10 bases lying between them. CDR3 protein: CASSWQGTNTGELFF. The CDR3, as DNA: TGTGCCAGTAGTTGGCAGGGGACGAACACCGGGGAGCTGTTTTTT.

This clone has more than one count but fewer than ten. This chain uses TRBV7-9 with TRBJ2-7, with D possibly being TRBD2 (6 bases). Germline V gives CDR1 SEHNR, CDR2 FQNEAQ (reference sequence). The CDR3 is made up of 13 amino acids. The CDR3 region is CAIRFAGSYEQYF. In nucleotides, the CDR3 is TGTGCAATAAGGTTTGCGGGGTCCTACGAGCAGTACTTC.

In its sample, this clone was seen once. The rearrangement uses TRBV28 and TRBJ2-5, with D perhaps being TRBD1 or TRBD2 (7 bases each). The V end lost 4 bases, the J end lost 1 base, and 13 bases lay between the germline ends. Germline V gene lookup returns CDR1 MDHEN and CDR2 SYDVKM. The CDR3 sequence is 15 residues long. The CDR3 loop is CASSSGGDIQETQYF. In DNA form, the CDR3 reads TGTGCCAGCAGTTCAGGGGGGGATATCCAAGAGACCCAGTACTTC.

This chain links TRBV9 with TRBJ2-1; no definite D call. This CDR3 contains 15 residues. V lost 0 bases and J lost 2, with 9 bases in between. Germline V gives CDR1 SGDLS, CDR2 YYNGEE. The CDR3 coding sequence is TGTGCCAGCAGCGTAGCTTGGGAAGCCTACAATGAGCAGTTCTTC. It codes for CASSVAWEAYNEQFF.

This CDR3 is CATVRDENLSYNEQFF. Written as DNA, the CDR3 is TGTGCCACCGTTCGGGACGAGAATCTCTCCTACAATGAGCAGTTCTTC. V is TRBV10-3 and J is TRBJ2-1; D may be TRBD1 or TRBD2 (5 bases each). CDR1 is ENHRY, CDR2 SYGVKD, per germline. The V end lost 10 bases, the J end lost 0 bases, and 19 bases lay between the germline ends. This CDR3 has 16 amino acids.

The CDR3, as DNA: TGCGCCAGCAGCTCGGACAGGTACTCCTACAATGAGCAGTTCTTC. Its protein product is CASSSDRYSYNEQFF. V is TRBV5-1 and J is TRBJ2-1; 7 bases fit TRBD1. The CDR3 is 15 residues long. Germline V gene data show CDR1 as SGHRS and CDR2 as YFSETQ. The V segment lost 3 bases and the J segment 0 bases; nucleotides outside the gene matches: 3.

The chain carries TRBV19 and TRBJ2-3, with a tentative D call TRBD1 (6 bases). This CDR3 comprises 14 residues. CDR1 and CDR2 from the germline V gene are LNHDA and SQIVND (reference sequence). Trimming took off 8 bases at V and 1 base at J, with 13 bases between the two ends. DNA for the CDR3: TGTGCCAGTCAGACAGGCCAGGGCACAGATACGCAGTATTTT. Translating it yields CASQTGQGTDTQYF.

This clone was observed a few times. The CDR3, as DNA: TGTGCCAGCAGCCTCTCTAGTGGCTACACCTTC. Translated, it gives CASSLSSGYTF. The J gene is TRBJ1-2, the V gene TRBV28; D is unresolved. The CDR3 contains 11 residues. With 6 bases removed from V and 7 bases from J, the gap between germline ends came to 9 bases. The germline V gene has CDR1 MDHEN and CDR2 SYDVKM.

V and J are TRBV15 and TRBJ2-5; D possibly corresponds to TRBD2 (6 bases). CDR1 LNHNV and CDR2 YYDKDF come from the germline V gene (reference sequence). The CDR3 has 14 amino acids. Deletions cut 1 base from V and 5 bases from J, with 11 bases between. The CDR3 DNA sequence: TGTGCCACCAGCAGAGGGGCGGGGTGGGAGACCCAGTACTTC. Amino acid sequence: CATSRGAGWETQYF.

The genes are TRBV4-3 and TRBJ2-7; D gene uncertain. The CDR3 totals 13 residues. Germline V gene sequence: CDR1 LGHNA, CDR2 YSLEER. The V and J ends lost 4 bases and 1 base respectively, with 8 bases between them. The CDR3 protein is CASSRTQSYEQYF. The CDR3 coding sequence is TGCGCCAGCAGCCGAACACAATCCTACGAGCAGTACTTC.

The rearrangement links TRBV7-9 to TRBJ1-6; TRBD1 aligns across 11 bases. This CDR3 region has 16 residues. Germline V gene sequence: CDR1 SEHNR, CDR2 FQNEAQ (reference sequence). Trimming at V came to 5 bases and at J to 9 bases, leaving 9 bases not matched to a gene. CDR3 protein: CASSLWTGGAFSPLHF. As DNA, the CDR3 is TGTGCCAGCAGCCTTTGGACAGGGGGCGCTTTTTCACCCCTCCACTTT.

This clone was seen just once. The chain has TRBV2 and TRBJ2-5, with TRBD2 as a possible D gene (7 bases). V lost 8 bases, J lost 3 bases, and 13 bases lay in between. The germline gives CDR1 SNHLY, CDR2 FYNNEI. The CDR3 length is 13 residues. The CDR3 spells CASGGLAEETQYF. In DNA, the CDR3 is TGTGCCAGCGGGGGCCTAGCGGAAGAGACCCAGTACTTC.